This TCR beta chain was sequenced in a study of shared clonotypes between healthy human individuals. Turning to this clone: The antigen is unknown.

V was pared by 3 bases and J by 6 bases, with 15 bases between. The CDR3 is made up of 14 amino acids. In germline, CDR1 is KGHSH, CDR2 LQKENI. TCRdb's table, derived via immunoSEQ multiplex PCR, lists solely in-frame clones and lacks some. In the table there are nearly 1,000,000 clones, over 75% of which are singletons. Study-level findings and limits: Sequencing depth was predicted to influence how clonotypes are shared among donors.

This clonotype was sampled from a man aged 18 to 29 in good health. V gene TRBV18 combines with J gene TRBJ2-7, with D possibly being TRBD1 or TRBD2 (5 bases each). Sequencing was carried out using memory CD4+ T cells sorted from blood. As to subset: CD45RA-negative fraction. CDR3 region: CASSPRDPPGEQYF. The DNA for the CDR3 is TGTGCCAGCTCACCTCGGGACCCTCCGGGCGAGCAGTACTTC.